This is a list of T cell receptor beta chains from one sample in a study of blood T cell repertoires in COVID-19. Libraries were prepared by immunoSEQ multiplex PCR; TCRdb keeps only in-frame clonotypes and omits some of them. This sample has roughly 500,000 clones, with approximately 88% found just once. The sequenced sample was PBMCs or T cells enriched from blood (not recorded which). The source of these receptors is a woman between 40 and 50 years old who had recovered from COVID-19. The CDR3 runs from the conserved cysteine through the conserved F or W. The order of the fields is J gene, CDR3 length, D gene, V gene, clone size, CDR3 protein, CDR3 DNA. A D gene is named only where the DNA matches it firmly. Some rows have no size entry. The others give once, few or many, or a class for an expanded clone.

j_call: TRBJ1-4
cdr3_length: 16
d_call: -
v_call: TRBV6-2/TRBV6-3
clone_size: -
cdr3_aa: CASSSALRSGGEKLFF
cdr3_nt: TGTGCCAGCAGTTCCGCCCTTAGGTCCGGCGGTGAAAAACTGTTTTTT

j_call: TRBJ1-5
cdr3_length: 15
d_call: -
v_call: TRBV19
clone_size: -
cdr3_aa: CASSTREGGNQPQHF
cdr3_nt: TGTGCCAGTAGTACGAGGGAGGGCGGCAATCAGCCCCAGCATTTT

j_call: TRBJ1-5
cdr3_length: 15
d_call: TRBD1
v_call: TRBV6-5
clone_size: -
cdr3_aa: CASRPGTGGNQPQHF
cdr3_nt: TGTGCCAGCAGGCCCGGGACAGGGGGCAATCAGCCCCAGCATTTT

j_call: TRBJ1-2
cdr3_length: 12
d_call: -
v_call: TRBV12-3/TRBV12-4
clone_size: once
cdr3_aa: CASSPGNYGYTF
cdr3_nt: TGTGCCAGCAGTCCAGGGAACTATGGCTACACCTTC

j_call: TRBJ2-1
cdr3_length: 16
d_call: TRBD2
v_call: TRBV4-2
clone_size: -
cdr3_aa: CASTPGLAVSYNEQFF
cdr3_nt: TGTGCCAGCACCCCGGGACTAGCGGTCTCCTACAATGAGCAGTTCTTC

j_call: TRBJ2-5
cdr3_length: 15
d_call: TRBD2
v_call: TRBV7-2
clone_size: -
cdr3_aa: CASTPGTSGRDTQYF
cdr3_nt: TGTGCCAGCACCCCCGGGACTAGCGGGAGGGATACCCAGTACTTC

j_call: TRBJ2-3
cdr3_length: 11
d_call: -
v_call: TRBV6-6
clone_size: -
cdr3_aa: CASRLTDTQYF
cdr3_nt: TGTGCCAGCAGACTCACAGATACGCAGTATTTT

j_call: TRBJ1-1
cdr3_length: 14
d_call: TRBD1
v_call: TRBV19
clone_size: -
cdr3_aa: CASSRKGAQTEAFF
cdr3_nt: TGTGCCAGTAGTCGCAAGGGGGCGCAGACTGAAGCTTTCTTT

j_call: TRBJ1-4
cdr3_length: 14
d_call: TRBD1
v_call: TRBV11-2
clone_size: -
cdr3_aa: CASRRDRGVEKLFF
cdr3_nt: TGTGCCAGCAGACGGGACAGGGGGGTTGAAAAACTGTTTTTT

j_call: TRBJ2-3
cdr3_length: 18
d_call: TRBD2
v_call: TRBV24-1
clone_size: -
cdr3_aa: CATSAGLAGRGPTDTQYF
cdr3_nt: TGTGCCACCAGTGCGGGACTAGCGGGCAGGGGACCGACAGATACGCAGTATTTT

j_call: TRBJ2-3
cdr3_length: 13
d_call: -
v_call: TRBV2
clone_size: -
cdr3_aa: CASSGTGRDTQYF
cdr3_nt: TGTGCCAGCAGTGGTACAGGGCGCGATACGCAGTATTTT

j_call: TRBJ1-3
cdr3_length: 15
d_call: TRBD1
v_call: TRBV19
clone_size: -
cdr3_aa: CASSPRDSSGNTIYF
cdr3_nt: TGTGCCAGTAGTCCCCGGGACAGCTCTGGAAACACCATATATTTT

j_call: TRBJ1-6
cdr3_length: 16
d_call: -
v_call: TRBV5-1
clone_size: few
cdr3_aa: CASSLGGNRDNSPLHF
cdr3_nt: TGCGCCAGCAGCTTGGGAGGGAACAGGGATAATTCACCCCTCCACTTT

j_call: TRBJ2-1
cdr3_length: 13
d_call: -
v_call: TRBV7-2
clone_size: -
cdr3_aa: CASSFWGGHEQFF
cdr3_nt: TGTGCCAGCAGCTTTTGGGGGGGCCATGAGCAGTTCTTC

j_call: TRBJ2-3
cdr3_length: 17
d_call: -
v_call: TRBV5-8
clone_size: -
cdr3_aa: CASSLGSDGMSTDTQYF
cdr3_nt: TGTGCCAGCAGCTTGGGTAGTGACGGGATGAGCACAGATACGCAGTATTTT

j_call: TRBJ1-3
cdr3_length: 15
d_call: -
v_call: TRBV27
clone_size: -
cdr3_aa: CASSLGRGSGNTIYF
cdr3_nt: TGTGCCAGCAGTTTAGGCCGGGGAAGTGGAAACACCATATATTTT

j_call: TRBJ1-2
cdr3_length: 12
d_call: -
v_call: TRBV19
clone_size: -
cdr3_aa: CASRDSHYGYTF
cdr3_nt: TGTGCCAGTAGGGACAGCCACTATGGCTACACCTTC

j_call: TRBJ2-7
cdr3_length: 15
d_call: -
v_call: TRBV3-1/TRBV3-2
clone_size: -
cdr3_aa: CASSPQDYLNHEQYF
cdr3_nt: TGTGCCAGCAGCCCGCAAGACTACCTCAACCACGAGCAGTACTTC

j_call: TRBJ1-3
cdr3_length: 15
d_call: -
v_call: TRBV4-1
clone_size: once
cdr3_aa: CASSLRVISGNTIYF
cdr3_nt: TGCGCCAGCAGCCTCAGGGTTATTTCTGGAAACACCATATATTTT

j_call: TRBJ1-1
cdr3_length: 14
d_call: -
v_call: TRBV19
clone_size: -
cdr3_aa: CASSTGVGYTEAFF
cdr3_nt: TGTGCCAGTAGTACCGGGGTTGGGTACACTGAAGCTTTCTTT

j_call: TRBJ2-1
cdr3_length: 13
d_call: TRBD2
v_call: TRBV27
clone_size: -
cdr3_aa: CASRAGAYNEQFF
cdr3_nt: TGTGCCAGCAGGGCGGGAGCGTACAATGAGCAGTTCTTC

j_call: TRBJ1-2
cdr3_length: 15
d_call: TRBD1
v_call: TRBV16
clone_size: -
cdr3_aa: CASSGPGQGSYGYTF
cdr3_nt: TGTGCCAGCAGCGGGCCGGGACAGGGAAGCTATGGCTACACCTTC

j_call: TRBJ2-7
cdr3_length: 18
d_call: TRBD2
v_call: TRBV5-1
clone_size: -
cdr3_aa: CASSVGLAGVSILGEQYF
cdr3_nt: TGCGCCAGCAGCGTAGGACTAGCGGGAGTGAGTATACTTGGCGAGCAGTACTTC

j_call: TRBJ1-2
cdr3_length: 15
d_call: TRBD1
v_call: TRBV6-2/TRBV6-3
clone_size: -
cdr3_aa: CASSDPQGGGYGYTF
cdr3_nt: TGTGCCAGCAGTGACCCTCAGGGGGGCGGCTATGGCTACACCTTC

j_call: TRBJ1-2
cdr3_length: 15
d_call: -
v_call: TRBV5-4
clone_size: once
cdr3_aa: CASSLGHQGNYGYTF
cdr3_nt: TGTGCCAGCTCTCTTGGGCACCAGGGGAACTATGGCTACACCTTC

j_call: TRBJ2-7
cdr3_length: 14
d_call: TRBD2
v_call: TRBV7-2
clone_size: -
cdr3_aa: CASSFGGSRSEQYF
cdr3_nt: TGTGCCAGCAGCTTTGGCGGGAGTCGATCCGAGCAGTACTTC

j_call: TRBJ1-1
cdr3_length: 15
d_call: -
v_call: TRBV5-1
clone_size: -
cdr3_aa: CASSLDAVKLTEAFF
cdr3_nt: TGCGCCAGCAGCCTTGACGCGGTAAAGCTCACTGAAGCTTTCTTT

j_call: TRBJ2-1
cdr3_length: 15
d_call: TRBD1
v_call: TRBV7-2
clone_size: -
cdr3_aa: CASSPGTGLYNEQFF
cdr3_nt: TGTGCCAGCAGCCCAGGGACAGGGCTGTACAATGAGCAGTTCTTC

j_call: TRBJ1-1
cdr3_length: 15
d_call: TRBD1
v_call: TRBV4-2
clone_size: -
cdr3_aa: CASSERTGKNTEAFF
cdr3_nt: TGTGCCAGCAGCGAACGGACAGGTAAGAACACTGAAGCTTTCTTT

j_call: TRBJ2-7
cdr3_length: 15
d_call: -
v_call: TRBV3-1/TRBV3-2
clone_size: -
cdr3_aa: CASSPVASGRQGQYF
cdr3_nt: TGTGCCAGCAGCCCCGTTGCCAGCGGGAGACAGGGGCAGTACTTC

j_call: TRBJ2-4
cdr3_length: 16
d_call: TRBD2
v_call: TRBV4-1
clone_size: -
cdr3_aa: CASSQSGGPSKNIQYF
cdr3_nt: TGCGCCAGCAGCCAATCGGGAGGGCCCTCCAAAAACATTCAGTACTTC

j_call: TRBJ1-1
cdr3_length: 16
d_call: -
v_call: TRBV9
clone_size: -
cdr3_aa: CASSVVRLPLNTEAFF
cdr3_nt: TGTGCCAGCAGCGTAGTTAGACTCCCCTTGAACACTGAAGCTTTCTTT

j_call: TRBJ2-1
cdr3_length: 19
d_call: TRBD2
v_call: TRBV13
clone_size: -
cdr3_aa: CASSLYGLAGEGSYNEQFF
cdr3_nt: TGTGCCAGCAGCCTATACGGACTAGCGGGAGAGGGCTCCTACAATGAGCAGTTCTTC

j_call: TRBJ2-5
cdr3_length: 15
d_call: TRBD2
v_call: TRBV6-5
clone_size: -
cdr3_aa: CASSYGREVTETQYF
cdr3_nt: TGTGCCAGCAGTTACGGGCGGGAGGTTACGGAGACCCAGTACTTC

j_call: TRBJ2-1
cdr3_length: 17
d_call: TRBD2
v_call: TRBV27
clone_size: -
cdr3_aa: CASSSNGLAGVGNEQFF
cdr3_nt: TGTGCCAGCAGTTCTAACGGACTAGCGGGAGTTGGCAATGAGCAGTTCTTC

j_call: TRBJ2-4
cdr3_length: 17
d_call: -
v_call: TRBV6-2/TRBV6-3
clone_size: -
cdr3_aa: CASSYSTDGRQQNIQYF
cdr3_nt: TGTGCCAGCAGTTACTCGACCGATGGCAGGCAGCAAAACATTCAGTACTTC

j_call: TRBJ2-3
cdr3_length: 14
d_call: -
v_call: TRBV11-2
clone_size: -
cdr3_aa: CASSSPRSADTQYF
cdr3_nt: TGTGCCAGCAGTTCACCCCGAAGCGCAGATACGCAGTATTTT

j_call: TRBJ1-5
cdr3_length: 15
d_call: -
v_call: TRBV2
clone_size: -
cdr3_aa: CASSGGGRSNQPQHF
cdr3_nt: TGTGCCAGCAGTGGGGGGGGACGGAGCAATCAGCCCCAGCATTTT

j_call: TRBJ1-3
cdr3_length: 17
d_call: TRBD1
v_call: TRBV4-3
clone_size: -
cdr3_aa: CASSQDPLGGGGNTIYF
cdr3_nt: TGCGCCAGCAGCCAAGATCCTCTAGGGGGCGGGGGAAACACCATATATTTT

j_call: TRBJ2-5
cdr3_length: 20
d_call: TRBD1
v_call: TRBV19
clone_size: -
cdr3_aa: CASSSDRDRDPQVFVETQYF
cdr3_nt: TGTGCCAGTAGTTCCGACCGGGACAGGGATCCTCAAGTTTTTGTAGAGACCCAGTACTTC

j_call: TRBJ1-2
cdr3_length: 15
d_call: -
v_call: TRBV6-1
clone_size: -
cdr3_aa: CASSEGPGQIYGYTF
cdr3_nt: TGTGCCAGCAGTGAAGGTCCGGGACAAATCTATGGCTACACCTTC